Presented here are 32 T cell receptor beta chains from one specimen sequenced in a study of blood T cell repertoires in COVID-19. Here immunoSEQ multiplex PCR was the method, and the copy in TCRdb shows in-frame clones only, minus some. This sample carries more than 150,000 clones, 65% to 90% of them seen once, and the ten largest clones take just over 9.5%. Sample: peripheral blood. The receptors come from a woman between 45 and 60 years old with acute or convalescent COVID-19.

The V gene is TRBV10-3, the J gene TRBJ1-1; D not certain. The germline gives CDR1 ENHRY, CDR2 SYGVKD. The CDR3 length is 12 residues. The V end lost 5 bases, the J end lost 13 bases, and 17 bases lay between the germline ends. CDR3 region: CAISQGSGEVFF. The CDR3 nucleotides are TGTGCCATCAGTCAAGGGAGTGGGGAGGTTTTCTTT.

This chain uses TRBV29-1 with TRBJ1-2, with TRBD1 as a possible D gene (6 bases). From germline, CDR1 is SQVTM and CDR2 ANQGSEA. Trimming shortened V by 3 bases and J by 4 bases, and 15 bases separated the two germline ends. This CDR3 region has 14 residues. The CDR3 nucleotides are TGCAGCGTTGATGTAACCGGACAGAGCTATGGCTACACCTTC. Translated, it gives CSVDVTGQSYGYTF.

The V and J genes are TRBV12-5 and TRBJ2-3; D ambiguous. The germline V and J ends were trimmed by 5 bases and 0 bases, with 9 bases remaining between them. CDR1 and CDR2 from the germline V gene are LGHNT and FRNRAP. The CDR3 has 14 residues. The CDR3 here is CASGPPTSTDTQYF. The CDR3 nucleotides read TGTGCTAGTGGTCCCCCCACTAGCACAGATACGCAGTATTTT.

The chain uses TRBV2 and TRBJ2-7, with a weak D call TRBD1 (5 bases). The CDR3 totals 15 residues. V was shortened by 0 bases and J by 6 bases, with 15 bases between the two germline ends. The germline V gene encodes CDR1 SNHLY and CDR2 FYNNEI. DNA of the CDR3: TGTGCCAGCAGTGAAGCGCGGCCAGGGAACGGCGAGCAGTACTTC. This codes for CASSEARPGNGEQYF.

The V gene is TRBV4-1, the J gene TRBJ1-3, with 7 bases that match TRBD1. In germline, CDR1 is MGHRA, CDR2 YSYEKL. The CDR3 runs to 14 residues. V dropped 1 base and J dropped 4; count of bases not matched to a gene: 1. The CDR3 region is CASSQADRGNTIYF. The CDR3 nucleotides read TGCGCCAGCAGCCAAGCGGACAGGGGAAACACCATATATTTT.

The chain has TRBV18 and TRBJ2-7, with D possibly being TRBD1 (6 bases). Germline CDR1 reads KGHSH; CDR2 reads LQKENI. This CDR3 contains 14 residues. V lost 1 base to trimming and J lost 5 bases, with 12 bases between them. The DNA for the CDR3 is TGTGCCAGCTCACCACAACGACAGGCTAACGAGCAGTACTTC. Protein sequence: CASSPQRQANEQYF.

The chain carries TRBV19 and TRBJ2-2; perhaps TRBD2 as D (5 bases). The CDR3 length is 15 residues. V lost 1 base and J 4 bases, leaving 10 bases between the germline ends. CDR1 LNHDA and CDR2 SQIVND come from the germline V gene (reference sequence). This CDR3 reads CASSIGSGFTGELFF. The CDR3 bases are TGTGCCAGTAGTATAGGGTCGGGGTTCACCGGGGAGCTGTTTTTT.

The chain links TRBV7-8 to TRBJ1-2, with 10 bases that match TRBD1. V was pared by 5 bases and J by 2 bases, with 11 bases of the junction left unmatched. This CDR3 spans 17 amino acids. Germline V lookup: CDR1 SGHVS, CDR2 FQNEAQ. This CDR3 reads CASSATGTGAINYGYTF. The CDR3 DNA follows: TGTGCCAGCAGCGCAACCGGGACAGGGGCGATCAACTATGGCTACACCTTC.

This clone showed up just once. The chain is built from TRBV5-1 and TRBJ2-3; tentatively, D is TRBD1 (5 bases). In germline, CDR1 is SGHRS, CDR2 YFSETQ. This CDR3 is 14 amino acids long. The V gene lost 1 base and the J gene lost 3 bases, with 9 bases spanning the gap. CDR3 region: CASSLRQLTDTQYF. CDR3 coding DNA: TGCGCCAGCAGCTTGAGACAGCTTACAGATACGCAGTATTTT.

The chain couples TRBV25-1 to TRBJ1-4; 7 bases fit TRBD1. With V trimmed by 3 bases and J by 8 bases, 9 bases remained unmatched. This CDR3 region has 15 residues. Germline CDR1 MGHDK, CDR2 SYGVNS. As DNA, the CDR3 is TGTGCCAGCAGTGATCTGACAGGGTCGGGCGAAAAACTGTTTTTT. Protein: CASSDLTGSGEKLFF.

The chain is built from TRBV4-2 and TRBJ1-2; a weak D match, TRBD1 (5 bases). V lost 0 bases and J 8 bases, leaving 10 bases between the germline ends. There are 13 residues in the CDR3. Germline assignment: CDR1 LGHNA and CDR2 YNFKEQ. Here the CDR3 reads CASSQEARAGYTF. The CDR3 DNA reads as TGTGCCAGCAGCCAAGAAGCCAGGGCCGGCTACACCTTC.

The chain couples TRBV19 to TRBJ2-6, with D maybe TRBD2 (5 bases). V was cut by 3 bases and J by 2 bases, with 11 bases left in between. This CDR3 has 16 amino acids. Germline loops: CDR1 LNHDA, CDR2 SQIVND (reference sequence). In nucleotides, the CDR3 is TGTGCCAGTAGTATCGCGGCCGGGACTGGGGCCAACGTCCTGACTTTC. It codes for CASSIAAGTGANVLTF.

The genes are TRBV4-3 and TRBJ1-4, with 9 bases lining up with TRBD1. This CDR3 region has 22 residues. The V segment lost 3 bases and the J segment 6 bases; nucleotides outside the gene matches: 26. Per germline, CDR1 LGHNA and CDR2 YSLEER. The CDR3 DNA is TGCGCCAGCAGCCACCCAATCCAGGAGAGGAGTTTAAACAGGGGGCAGTATGAAAAACTGTTTTTT. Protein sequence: CASSHPIQERSLNRGQYEKLFF.

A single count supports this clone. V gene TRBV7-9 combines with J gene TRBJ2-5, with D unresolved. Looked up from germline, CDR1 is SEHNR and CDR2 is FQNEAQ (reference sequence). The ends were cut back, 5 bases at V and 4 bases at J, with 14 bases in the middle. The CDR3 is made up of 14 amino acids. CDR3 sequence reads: CASSVSLVGETQYF. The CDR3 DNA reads TGTGCCAGCAGCGTTTCGCTAGTGGGAGAGACCCAGTACTTC.

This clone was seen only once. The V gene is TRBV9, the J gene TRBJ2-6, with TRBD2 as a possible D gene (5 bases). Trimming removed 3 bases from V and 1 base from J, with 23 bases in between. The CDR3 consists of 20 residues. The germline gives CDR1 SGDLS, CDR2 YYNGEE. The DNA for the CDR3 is TGTGCCAGCAGCGAGAGCGCATTGTCCGGGAATGGTTCTGGGGCCAACGTCCTGACTTTC. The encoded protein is CASSESALSGNGSGANVLTF.

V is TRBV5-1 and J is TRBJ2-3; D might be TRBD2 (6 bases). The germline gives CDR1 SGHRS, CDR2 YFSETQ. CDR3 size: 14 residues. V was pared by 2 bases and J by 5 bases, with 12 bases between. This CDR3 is CASSLGGAGDTQYF. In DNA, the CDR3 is TGCGCCAGCAGCTTAGGAGGGGCGGGAGATACGCAGTATTTT.

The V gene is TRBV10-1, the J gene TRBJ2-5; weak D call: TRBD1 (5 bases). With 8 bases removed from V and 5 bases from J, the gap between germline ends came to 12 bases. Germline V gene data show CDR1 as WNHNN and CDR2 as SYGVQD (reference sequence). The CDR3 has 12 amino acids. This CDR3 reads CASAVGAETQYF. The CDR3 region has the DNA TGCGCCAGCGCGGTAGGGGCTGAGACCCAGTACTTC.

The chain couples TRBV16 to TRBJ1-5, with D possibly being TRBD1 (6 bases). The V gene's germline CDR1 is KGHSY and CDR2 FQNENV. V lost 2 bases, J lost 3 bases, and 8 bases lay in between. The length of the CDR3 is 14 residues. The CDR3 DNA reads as TGTGCCAGCAGCCAAGGACAGATCAATCAGCCCCAGCATTTT. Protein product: CASSQGQINQPQHF.

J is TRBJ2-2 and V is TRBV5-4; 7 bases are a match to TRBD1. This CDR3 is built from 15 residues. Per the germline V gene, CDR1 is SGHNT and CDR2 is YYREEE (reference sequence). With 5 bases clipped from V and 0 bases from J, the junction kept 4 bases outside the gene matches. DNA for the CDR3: TGTGCCAGCAGATGGGGACAGTCGAACACCGGGGAGCTGTTTTTT. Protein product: CASRWGQSNTGELFF.

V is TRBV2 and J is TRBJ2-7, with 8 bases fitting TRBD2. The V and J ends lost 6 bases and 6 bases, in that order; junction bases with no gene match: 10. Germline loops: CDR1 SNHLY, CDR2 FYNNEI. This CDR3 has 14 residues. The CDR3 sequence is CASSGGGRRGEQYF. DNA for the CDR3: TGTGCCAGCAGCGGGGGCGGGAGGAGGGGCGAGCAGTACTTC.

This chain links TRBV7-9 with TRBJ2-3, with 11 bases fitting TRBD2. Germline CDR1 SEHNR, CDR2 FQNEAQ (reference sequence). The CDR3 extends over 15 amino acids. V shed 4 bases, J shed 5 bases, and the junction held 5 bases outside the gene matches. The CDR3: CASSYSGGALDTQYF. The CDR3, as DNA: TGTGCCAGCAGCTATAGCGGGGGGGCGCTAGATACGCAGTATTTT.

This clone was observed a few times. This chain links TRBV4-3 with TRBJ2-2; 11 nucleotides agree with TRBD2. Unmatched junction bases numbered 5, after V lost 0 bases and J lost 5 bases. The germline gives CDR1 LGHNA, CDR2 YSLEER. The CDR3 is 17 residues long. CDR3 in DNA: TGCGCCAGCAGCCAAGAAACTAGCGGGAGAGTAACCGGGGAGCTGTTTTTT. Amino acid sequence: CASSQETSGRVTGELFF.

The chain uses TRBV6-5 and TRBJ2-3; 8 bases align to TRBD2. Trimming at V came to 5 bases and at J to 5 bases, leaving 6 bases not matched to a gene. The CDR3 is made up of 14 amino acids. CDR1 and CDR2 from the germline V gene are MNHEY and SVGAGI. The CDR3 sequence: CASSTAGAVDTQYF. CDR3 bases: TGTGCCAGCAGTACAGCGGGAGCTGTAGATACGCAGTATTTT.

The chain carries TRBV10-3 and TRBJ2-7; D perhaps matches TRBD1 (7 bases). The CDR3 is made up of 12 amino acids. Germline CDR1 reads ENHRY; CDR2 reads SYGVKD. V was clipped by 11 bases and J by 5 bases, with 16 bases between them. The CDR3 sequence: CASARGEDEQYF. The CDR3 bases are TGTGCCTCAGCCAGGGGGGAGGACGAGCAGTACTTC.

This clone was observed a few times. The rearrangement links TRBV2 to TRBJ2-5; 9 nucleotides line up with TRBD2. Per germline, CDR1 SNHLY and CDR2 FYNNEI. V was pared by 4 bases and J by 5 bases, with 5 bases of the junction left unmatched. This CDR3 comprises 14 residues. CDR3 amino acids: CASSVAGVGETQYF. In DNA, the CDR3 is TGTGCCAGCAGTGTAGCGGGAGTTGGGGAGACCCAGTACTTC.

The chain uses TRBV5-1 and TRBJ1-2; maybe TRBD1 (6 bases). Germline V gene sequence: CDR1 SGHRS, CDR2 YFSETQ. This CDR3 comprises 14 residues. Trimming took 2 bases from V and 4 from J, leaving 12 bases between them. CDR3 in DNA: TGCGCCAGCAGCTTAGCGGGGGCCGGCTATGGCTACACCTTC. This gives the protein CASSLAGAGYGYTF. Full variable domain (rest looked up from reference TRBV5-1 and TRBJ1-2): KAGVTQTPRYLIKTRGQQVTLSCSPISGHRSVSWYQQTPGQGLQFLFEYFSETQRNKGNFPGRFSGRQFSNSRSEMNVSTLELGDSALYLCASSLAGAGYGYTFGSGTRLTVV.

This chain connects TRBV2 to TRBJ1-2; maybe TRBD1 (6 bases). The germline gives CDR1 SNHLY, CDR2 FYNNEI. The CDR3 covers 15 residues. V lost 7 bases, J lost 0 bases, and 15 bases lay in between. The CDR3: CASIPGQGTNYGYTF. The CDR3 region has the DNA TGTGCCAGCATTCCGGGACAAGGAACTAACTATGGCTACACCTTC. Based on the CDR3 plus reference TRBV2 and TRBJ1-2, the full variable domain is EPEVTQTPSHQVTQMGQEVILRCVPISNHLYFYWYRQILGQKVEFLVSFYNNEISEKSEIFDDQFSVERPDGSNFTLKIRSTKLEDSAMYFCASIPGQGTNYGYTFGSGTRLTVV.

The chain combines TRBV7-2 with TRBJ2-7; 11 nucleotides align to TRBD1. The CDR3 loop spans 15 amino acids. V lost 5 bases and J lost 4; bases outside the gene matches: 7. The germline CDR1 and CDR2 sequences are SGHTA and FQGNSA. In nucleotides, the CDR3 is TGTGCCAGCAGCATAGGGACAGGGGGTGGTTACGAGCAGTACTTC. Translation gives CASSIGTGGGYEQYF.

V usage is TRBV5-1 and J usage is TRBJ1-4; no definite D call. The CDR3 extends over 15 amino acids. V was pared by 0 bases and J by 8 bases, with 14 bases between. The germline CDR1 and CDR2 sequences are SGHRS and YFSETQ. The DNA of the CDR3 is TGCGCCAGCAGCTTGGCCTCGCAGGCCCGGGAAAAACTGTTTTTT. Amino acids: CASSLASQAREKLFF.

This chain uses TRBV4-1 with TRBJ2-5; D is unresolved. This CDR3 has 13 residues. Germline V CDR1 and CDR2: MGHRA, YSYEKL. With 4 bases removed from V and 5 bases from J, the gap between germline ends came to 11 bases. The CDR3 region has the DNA TGCGCCAGCAGCCGGCTAGTGTACGAGACCCAGTACTTC. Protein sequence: CASSRLVYETQYF.

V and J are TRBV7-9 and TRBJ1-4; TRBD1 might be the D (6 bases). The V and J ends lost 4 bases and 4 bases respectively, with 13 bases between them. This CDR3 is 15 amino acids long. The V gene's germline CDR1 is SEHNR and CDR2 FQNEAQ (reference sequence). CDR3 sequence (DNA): TGTGCCAGCAGCTCCCTGGGGGCTAGTAATGAAAAACTGTTTTTT. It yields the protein CASSSLGASNEKLFF.

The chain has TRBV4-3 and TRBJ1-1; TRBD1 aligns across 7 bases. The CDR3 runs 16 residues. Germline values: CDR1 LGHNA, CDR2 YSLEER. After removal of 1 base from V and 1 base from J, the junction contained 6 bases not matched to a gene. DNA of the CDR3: TGCGCCAGCAGCCAAGGCGCGACAGGGCAGAACACTGAAGCTTTCTTT. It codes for CASSQGATGQNTEAFF.